Listed below are T cell receptor beta chains from one sample, sequenced in a study of blood T cell repertoires in COVID-19. The protocol was immunoSEQ multiplex PCR, while the TCRdb copy is restricted to in-frame clones and leaves out a portion. The sample consists of around 61,000 clones, around 92% of them appearing once. Sequenced input: peripheral blood. These receptors were taken from a man aged 60 to 69 with acute or convalescent COVID-19. The conserved cysteine and the conserved F or W are not part of the CDR3 here.

J gene,V gene,CDR3 protein
TRBJ2-1,TRBV13,ASSLEGQGFGEQF
TRBJ2-5,TRBV20-1,SASGALETQY
TRBJ1-4,TRBV19,ASSEPGGRNEKLF
TRBJ1-4,TRBV29-1,SVLQGGEKLF
TRBJ2-1,TRBV5-8,ASAREGFQYEQF
TRBJ2-1,TRBV11-2,ASSLASGTAYLQF
TRBJ2-5,TRBV24-1,ATSDATGRKETQY
TRBJ1-3,TRBV11-2,ASSLFGRGRPSSGNTIY
TRBJ1-3,TRBV6-5,ASTRVTPSGNTIY
TRBJ1-4,TRBV7-8,ASSFAGTGGEKLF
TRBJ1-6,TRBV7-8,ASSLRGLYNSPLH
TRBJ2-2,TRBV11-2,ASSPVAGELF
TRBJ1-2,TRBV25-1,ASSELTGGGYGYT
TRBJ1-4,TRBV15,ATSARKGGLF
TRBJ2-7,TRBV6-5,ASSPAGGLGEQY
TRBJ2-1,TRBV18,ASSPFTGTLSYNEQF
TRBJ1-1,TRBV5-1,ASSFGANTEAF
TRBJ2-7,TRBV3-1/TRBV3-2,ASRTEGRIEQY
TRBJ1-2,TRBV15,ATSSRSDRGRYGYT
TRBJ2-5,TRBV5-1,ASSSAGATQETQY
TRBJ2-7,TRBV7-3,ASSLRPVGQVSYEQY
TRBJ2-2,TRBV19,ASSISEKGELF
TRBJ1-2,TRBV27,ASRGHTGTGPFYGYT
TRBJ2-5,TRBV2,ASKFNSQETQY
TRBJ1-1,TRBV6-5,ASTPDSRNTEAF
TRBJ1-6,TRBV5-1,ASSKDRGASPLH
TRBJ1-5,TRBV21-1,ASSKVLHSRDRGPAQSNQPQH
TRBJ1-6,TRBV6-5,ASRSQGENSPLH
TRBJ1-1,TRBV6-5,ASSWTGGKNTEAF
TRBJ1-2,TRBV9,ASSPGGGLAYGYT
TRBJ2-7,TRBV7-3,ASSLAAGGEQY
TRBJ1-1,TRBV12-5,ASGLDRVGTEAF
TRBJ2-1,TRBV11-2,ASSLRYPSGGRRNEQF
TRBJ2-7,TRBV15,ATSSSPSGTVAYEQY
TRBJ1-1,TRBV27,ASSLTRGPLNTEAF
TRBJ2-6,TRBV5-8,ASSLFNTNSGANVLT
TRBJ2-2,TRBV4-1,ASSQARLEGAAGELF
TRBJ1-1,TRBV5-5,ASSLIGGEAF
TRBJ2-7,TRBV7-2,ASSPSGTGAYEQY
TRBJ1-2,TRBV6-1,ASSESLGGVGYGYT
TRBJ2-3,TRBV2,ASRTPLELSSTDTQY